This TCR beta chain was identified during a study of post-analysis software for immune sequencing data (dated by TCRdb to between 2014 and 2017). In terms of the full investigation: Disease courses on record covered relapsing-remitting, secondary progressive and progressive-relapsing multiple sclerosis, though some patients had no subtype annotation. The multiple sclerosis patient repertoires were compared with more than 9 previously published healthy control repertoires from donors aged about 6 to 26 years. A subset of samples was prepared in parallel using single-end sample barcoding, then pooled and co-amplified after Illumina adapter ligation. Summary of the overall study and its limitations: When samples were clustered directly using the F measure, samples prepared in the same batch co-clustered strongly, which prompted a batch-effect correction. The control group was slightly older than the multiple sclerosis patient group. Patients showed significantly higher frequencies than controls for about 5 TRBV segments, among them TRBV5-6, TRBV5-1 and TRBV20-1. Normalized Chao1 diversity was significantly lower in multiple sclerosis patients than controls, suggesting substantial peripheral T-cell clonal expansion.

Comments on this clonotype: Its antigen remains unidentified. No base quality information exists; no much larger clone differs at one position.

To demonstrate the VDJtools post-analysis software, TCR beta repertoires were profiled from the peripheral blood of 13 young patients with multiple sclerosis. The multiple sclerosis patients were children and adolescents between roughly 6 and 16 years of age. Based on the germline V gene, the CDR1 and CDR2 sequences are MNHEY and SVGAGI. Counted from cysteine to phenylalanine, this CDR3 has 15 amino acids. Just the 45-base CDR3 DNA is kept, in frame starting at base 1. V is cut back by 8 bases and J by 1 base, with 6 bases in the junction unmatched. The library came from PCR. This sample was sequenced with an Illumina HiSeq 2500. To reduce PCR and sequencing biases, unique molecular identifiers were incorporated into the TCR beta cDNA libraries. Roughly 0.5 million cDNA molecules were obtained per 1 to 10 million input T cells, so each molecule approximated one T cell. The patient libraries were prepared and sequenced using the same protocol as the earlier healthy control dataset. Samples belonging to the same batch were prepared together, multiplexed and sequenced on a shared HiSeq lane. Turning to the authors' computational methods: Raw barcoded reads were processed with MIGEC, and single-read molecular identifier groups were discarded before consensus assembly and CDR3 extraction. Clonotype tables were post-analysed with VDJtools, and diversity was normalized by down-sampling all datasets to the smallest sample size. Repertoire overlap clustering matched CDR3 amino acid but not nucleotide sequences to correct batch-related cross-sample contamination. TCRdb itself trimmed the public reads at Q25 with fastp, ran MiXCR and retained productive beta chains. CDR3 protein sequences are deduplicated, and each keeps its most common genes and DNA. The authors' filters were not applied to this entry. This sample has around 500,000 distinct CDR3 sequences in its table, and approximately 34% of those were observed once. 4.5% to 7.5% of the sample is taken by the ten largest.

The sequence links TRBV6-5 to TRBJ1-5; 9 of the junction bases match TRBD1. The specimen sequenced was blood. This TCR was recovered from a girl younger than 18 with multiple sclerosis. The CDR3 sequence is CASADGTGSNQPQHF. The nucleotide sequence is TGTGCCAGCGCCGACGGGACAGGGAGCAATCAGCCCCAGCATTTT.